This is a list of T cell receptor beta chains from one sample in a study of shared clonotypes between healthy human individuals. The table came from immunoSEQ multiplex PCR; TCRdb's copy has only in-frame clones and leaves some out. The sample shows roughly 2.1 million clones, approximately 94% of them seen only once. The sequenced sample consisted of naive CD8+ T cells from PBMCs. These receptors all stem from a man aged 18 to 30 in good health. Some clones in this sample may be carry-over from other donors' samples. The CDR3 runs from the conserved cysteine through the conserved F or W. The D gene is left open where the match is weak. Size tells how often a clone was seen (once, few, many) or the class of an expanded clone, and some rows leave it out.

j_call,d_call,clone_size,v_call,cdr3_nt,cdr3_aa
TRBJ2-1,TRBD2,once,TRBV7-9,TGTGCCAGCAGCCAGCGGCCCGCGGGAGTGGTTGATGAGCAGTTCTTC,CASSQRPAGVVDEQFF
TRBJ2-1,.,.,TRBV11-2,TGTGCCAGCAGCTTAGCGACCGGCTACAATGAGCAGTTCTTC,CASSLATGYNEQFF
TRBJ2-1,.,.,TRBV4-1,TGCGCCAGCAGCCAAGTTGGTCCGAGCTCCTACAATGAGCAGTTCTTC,CASSQVGPSSYNEQFF
TRBJ2-1,.,once,TRBV15,TGTGCCACCAGCAACCCCCCGGGACAAGAACAGTTCTTC,CATSNPPGQEQFF
TRBJ2-7,TRBD1,.,TRBV25-1,TGTGCCAGCAGTGCGAACCTAGGGGACAGGGTCTACGAGCAGTACTTC,CASSANLGDRVYEQYF
TRBJ1-4,.,.,TRBV7-9,TGTGCCAGCAGCCGGAGTGGTGGGGGAATCGAAAAACTGTTTTTT,CASSRSGGGIEKLFF
TRBJ2-4,TRBD2,.,TRBV19,TGTGCCAGTAGTACCCAGCGGGAGGGGTTGGACATTCAGTACTTC,CASSTQREGLDIQYF
TRBJ2-2,.,.,TRBV6-5,TGTGCCAGCAGTTTGACGGCGAACACCGGGGAGCTGTTTTTT,CASSLTANTGELFF
TRBJ1-3,.,.,TRBV6-5,TGTGCCAGCAGTTACTCGATACAGGTCTCTGGAAACACCATATATTTT,CASSYSIQVSGNTIYF
TRBJ2-7,.,.,TRBV7-9,TGTGCCAGCAGCTCCCCGGACAAGTTCTACGAGCAGTACTTC,CASSSPDKFYEQYF
TRBJ1-2,.,.,TRBV4-1,TGCGCCAGCAGCCAAGGGACCAGGGAGATAAGGGGCTACACCTTC,CASSQGTREIRGYTF
TRBJ1-4,TRBD1,.,TRBV5-1,TGCGCCAGCAGCTGGGGGGACAGGGCCAGTGAAAAACTGTTTTTT,CASSWGDRASEKLFF
TRBJ1-5,.,.,TRBV9,TGTGCCAGCAGCGTAGATCAGGGCAATCAGCCCCAGCATTTT,CASSVDQGNQPQHF
TRBJ2-7,TRBD2,.,TRBV4-1,TGCGCCAGCAGCCCAGGGGCTAGCGGGTCCTACGAGCAGTACTTC,CASSPGASGSYEQYF
TRBJ2-3,TRBD2,.,TRBV9,TGTGCCAGCAGCCCAGGACTAGCGGGAGGATCTAGCACAGATACGCAGTATTTT,CASSPGLAGGSSTDTQYF
TRBJ1-5,TRBD1,.,TRBV28,TGTGCCAGCAGTTTCGGACAGGGGAATGAGGGGAATCAGCCCCAGCATTTT,CASSFGQGNEGNQPQHF
TRBJ1-4,.,.,TRBV15,TGTGCCACCAAGGTGTCGTATACGACTAATGAAAAACTGTTTTTT,CATKVSYTTNEKLFF
TRBJ1-2,.,.,TRBV7-9,TGTGCCAGCAGCTTGGGAAACCCGGGACTCAACTATGGCTACACCTTC,CASSLGNPGLNYGYTF
TRBJ2-1,.,.,TRBV2,TGTGCCAGCAGTGACCGGAGCGTAACCCCCTACAATGAGCAGTTCTTC,CASSDRSVTPYNEQFF
TRBJ2-1,.,.,TRBV9,TGTGCCAGCAGCCTAGGGTCGAGCGGACAGTTCTTC,CASSLGSSGQFF
TRBJ2-1,.,.,TRBV5-6,TGTGCCAGCAGCCCCAACAGGGCGGGGGCCTACAATGAGCAGTTCTTC,CASSPNRAGAYNEQFF
TRBJ2-1,.,.,TRBV14,TGTGCCAGCAGCCAAGATAGTATAAGAACCCACTACAATGAGCAGTTCTTC,CASSQDSIRTHYNEQFF
TRBJ2-1,.,.,TRBV28,TGTGCCAGCAGCCTGACGGAGGAGGTCTACAATGAGCAGTTCTTC,CASSLTEEVYNEQFF
TRBJ1-1,.,.,TRBV28,TGTGCCAGCAGTTTACAGGGGCTGGACACTGAAGCTTTCTTT,CASSLQGLDTEAFF
TRBJ2-7,TRBD1,.,TRBV29-1,TGCAGCGTTGATCCGGGACAGGGGTCCTACGAGCAGTACTTC,CSVDPGQGSYEQYF
TRBJ2-1,.,.,TRBV5-6,TGTGCCAGCAGCTTGCTCCCCCGACAAAAGTACAATGAGCAGTTCTTC,CASSLLPRQKYNEQFF
TRBJ2-7,.,.,TRBV27,TGTGCCAGCAGTTTATCGCAGAAAAACGAGCAGTACTTC,CASSLSQKNEQYF
TRBJ2-7,TRBD2,.,TRBV14,TGTGCCAGCAGCCCCCTCCGGCTAGCGGGGTACGAGCAGTACTTC,CASSPLRLAGYEQYF
TRBJ1-3,.,.,TRBV7-2,TGTGCCAGCTTGGTGTCGGACTCTGGAAACACCATATATTTT,CASLVSDSGNTIYF
TRBJ2-4,.,.,TRBV7-9,TGTGCCTGCGGACCAGGCAAAAACATTCAGTACTTC,CACGPGKNIQYF
TRBJ2-3,.,.,TRBV19,TGTGCCAGTACCTTGACAGGTTTCACAGATACGCAGTATTTT,CASTLTGFTDTQYF
TRBJ2-1,TRBD1,.,TRBV7-2,TGTGCCAGCAGCACCCGGGACAGGGGCGCATACAATGAGCAGTTCTTC,CASSTRDRGAYNEQFF
TRBJ1-5,.,.,TRBV9,TGTGCCAGCAGCGTAGGCCAGAACAATCAGCCCCAGCATTTT,CASSVGQNNQPQHF
TRBJ2-7,TRBD2,once,TRBV5-1,TGCGCCAGCAGCTTCACTAGCGGGAGCTCCTACGAGCAGTACTTC,CASSFTSGSSYEQYF
TRBJ1-2,.,.,TRBV6-5,TGTGCCAGCAGTTACAGCACTAACTATGGCTACACCTTC,CASSYSTNYGYTF
TRBJ2-7,TRBD1,.,TRBV11-2,TGTGCCAGCAGCTTAGTGGCAGGGGGCTACGAGCAGTACTTC,CASSLVAGGYEQYF
TRBJ1-2,.,.,TRBV10-3,TGTGCCATCGGGGCAGAAAGTGGCTACACCTTC,CAIGAESGYTF
TRBJ1-1,TRBD1,once,TRBV19,TGTGCCAGTAGTGTGGACAGGGCAAACTCTGGGGCTTTCTTT,CASSVDRANSGAFF
TRBJ2-7,.,.,TRBV5-5,TGTGCCAGCAGCCCAGGGACCCTTGGCCGCGAGCAGTACTTC,CASSPGTLGREQYF
TRBJ2-1,TRBD2,.,TRBV9,TGTGCCAGCAGCCCTACTAGCGGGAGTAGGTTGAATGAGCAGTTCTTC,CASSPTSGSRLNEQFF
TRBJ1-1,.,.,TRBV9,TGTGCCAGCAGCGTAGCTGTAGACGGCACTGAAGCTTTCTTT,CASSVAVDGTEAFF
TRBJ2-2,.,.,TRBV27,TGTGCCAGCAGTTACAGGGTAGCGGGGAACACCGGGGAGCTGTTTTTT,CASSYRVAGNTGELFF
TRBJ2-1,TRBD2,.,TRBV7-9,TGTGCCAGCAGCGCATCTAGCGGGGGAATACATGAGCAGTTCTTC,CASSASSGGIHEQFF
TRBJ2-3,.,.,TRBV19,TGTGCCAGTAGTATACCCCTTGGGAGCGGACCCACAGATACGCAGTATTTT,CASSIPLGSGPTDTQYF
TRBJ2-1,.,.,TRBV29-1,TGCAGCGCCGGCCGACCCAGCAATGAGCAGTTCTTC,CSAGRPSNEQFF
TRBJ2-7,.,.,TRBV9,TGTGCCAGCAGCGTAGTACCCGGAGGGGACGAGCAGTACTTC,CASSVVPGGDEQYF
TRBJ2-1,.,.,TRBV5-6,TGTGCCAGCAGCTTGGGGGGAGCCTACAATGAGCAGTTCTTC,CASSLGGAYNEQFF
TRBJ2-7,.,.,TRBV7-9,TGTGCCAGCAGTTCGGCGTTCGTCCAGGGGGGGTACGAGCAGTACTTC,CASSSAFVQGGYEQYF